This TCR beta chain comes out of a study of cytomegalovirus exposure and HLA in healthy donors. Comments on this clone: What it binds is unknown.

PCR used 60 Vbeta primers and 13 Jbeta primers. The method was immunoSEQ multiplex PCR; TCRdb's version includes in-frame clones alone and lacks a portion of them. Among approximately 250,000 clones listed, about 77% were seen once. The germline V gene has CDR1 MGHRA and CDR2 YSYEKL. The V and J ends lost 0 bases and 2 bases respectively, with 7 bases between them. The CDR3 is 14 amino acids. All the people who gave samples were healthy bone marrow donors. Points from the study as a whole: The study found most TCR sequences rare, yet found some public TCRs in many donors.

The specimen was PBMCs. This chain uses TRBV4-1 with TRBJ1-2; D gene ambiguous. The origin of this receptor is a boy between 10 and 17 years old in good health and CMV-seronegative. DNA of the CDR3: TGCGCCAGCAGCCAAGATGCGGGAAACTATGGCTACACCTTC. Amino acid sequence: CASSQDAGNYGYTF.